This T cell receptor beta chain was sequenced in a study of T cells in women clearing cervical HPV infection. For the study at large: Blood came at first lesion visit for cases, post-clearance for controls.

In regard to this clone: The sequenced fragment ends 3 residues before the CDR3 boundary, so the rest is inferred from the germline J gene.

Sequencing was performed with immunoSEQ multiplex PCR; in TCRdb, only in-frame clones are kept and a portion is missing. The sample includes about 32,000 clones. With 3 bases clipped from V and 7 bases from J, the junction kept 9 bases outside the gene matches. The CDR3 is 16 residues long. Germline assignment: CDR1 DFQATT and CDR2 SNEGSKA (reference sequence). This rearrangement joins TRBV20-1 to TRBJ1-4; 12 bases are a match to TRBD1. The TCR originated in a woman aged 18-70 years with a cervical HPV16 infection that either progressed to CIN3+ or cleared (not recorded which). Specimen: blood buffy coat. The CDR3 is CSASSGQGARSEKLFF. The CDR3 DNA, read in part, is TGCAGTGCTAGCTCGGGACAGGGGGCGCGGAGTGAAAAA.